This T cell receptor beta chain was sequenced for a study of blood T cell repertoires in COVID-19. Authors' data handling: Amplification of reference gene primers was used by the study to estimate nucleated cell counts. Method: immunoSEQ multiplex PCR; TCRdb's copy keeps in-frame clones and lacks some. V and J calls plus clone size are reproduced from that table; the DNA served to infer D and trimming. The repertoire holds some 250,000 clones, with around 86% as singletons. The CDR3 loop spans 15 amino acids. Trimming stripped 2 bases from V and 6 bases from J, with 11 bases between. Germline V gene sequence: CDR1 MNHEY, CDR2 SMNVEV (reference sequence).

This sequence joins TRBV27 and TRBJ1-6, with D possibly matching TRBD1 (5 bases). The TCR sequence derives from a woman in her sixties or seventies with active or convalescent COVID-19. The sample was peripheral blood. The CDR3, as DNA: TGTGCCAGCAGTTTAATCGCGCAGGGTAATTCACCCCTCCACTTT. Its protein product is CASSLIAQGNSPLHF.